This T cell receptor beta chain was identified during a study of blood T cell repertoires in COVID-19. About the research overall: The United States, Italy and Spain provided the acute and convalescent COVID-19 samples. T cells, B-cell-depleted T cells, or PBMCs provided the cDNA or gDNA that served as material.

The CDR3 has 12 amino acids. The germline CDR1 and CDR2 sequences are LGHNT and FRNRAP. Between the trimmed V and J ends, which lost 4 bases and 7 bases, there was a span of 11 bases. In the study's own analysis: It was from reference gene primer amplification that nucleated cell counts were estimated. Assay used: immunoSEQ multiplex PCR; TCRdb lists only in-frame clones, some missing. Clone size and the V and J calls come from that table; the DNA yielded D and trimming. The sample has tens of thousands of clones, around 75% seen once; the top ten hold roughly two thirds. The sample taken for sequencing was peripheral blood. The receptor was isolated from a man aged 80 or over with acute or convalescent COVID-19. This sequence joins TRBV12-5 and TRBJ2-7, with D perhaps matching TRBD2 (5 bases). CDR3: CASGSGFGEQYF. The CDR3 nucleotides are TGTGCTAGTGGTTCGGGGTTTGGTGAGCAGTACTTC.